This T cell receptor (beta chain) emerged from a study of blood T cell repertoires in COVID-19. Study-wide background: Some COVID-19 samples were acute and others convalescent; all came from the United States, Italy and Spain.

The CDR3 sequence is 13 residues long. Germline V gene sequence: CDR1 WNHNN, CDR2 SYGVQD (reference sequence). Deletions cut 4 bases from V and 0 bases from J, with 7 bases between. Profiled with immunoSEQ multiplex PCR; TCRdb holds only in-frame clones, not every one. The sample has some 30,000 clones, approximately 80% seen once. The TCR comes from a human donor in a cohort sampled during active COVID-19. Sequencing was carried out using peripheral blood. The genes are TRBV10-1 and TRBJ2-7; D might be TRBD1 (6 bases). CDR3 region: CASSVGGSYEQYF. Written as DNA, the CDR3 is TGCGCCAGCAGTGTAGGGGGCTCCTACGAGCAGTACTTC.